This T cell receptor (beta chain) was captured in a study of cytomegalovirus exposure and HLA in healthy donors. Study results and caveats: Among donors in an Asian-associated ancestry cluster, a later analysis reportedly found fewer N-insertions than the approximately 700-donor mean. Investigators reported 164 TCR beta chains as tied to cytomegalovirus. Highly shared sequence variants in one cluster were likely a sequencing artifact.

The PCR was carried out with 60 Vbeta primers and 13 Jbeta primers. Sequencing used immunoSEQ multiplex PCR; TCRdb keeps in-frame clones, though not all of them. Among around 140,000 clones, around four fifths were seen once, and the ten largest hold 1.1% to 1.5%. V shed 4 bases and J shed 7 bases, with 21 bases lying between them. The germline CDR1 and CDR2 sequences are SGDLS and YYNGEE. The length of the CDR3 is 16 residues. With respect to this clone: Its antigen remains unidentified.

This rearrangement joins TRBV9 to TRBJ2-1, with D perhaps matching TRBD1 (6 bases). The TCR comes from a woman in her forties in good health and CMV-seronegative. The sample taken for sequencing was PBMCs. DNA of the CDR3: TGTGCCAGCAGCCCAAGGACAGTCACTACGGGAAATGAGCAGTTCTTC. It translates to CASSPRTVTTGNEQFF.